This TCR beta chain was sequenced for a study of regulatory T cells in long-lasting Graves disease. CDR3 size: 15 residues. The germline V gene has CDR1 MNHNS and CDR2 SASEGT. V was trimmed by 2 bases and J by 0 bases, leaving 10 bases between them. This clonotype has at least ten counts. The antigen is unknown. Stated time point: newly diagnosed GD, antithyroid drugs for less than 3 months. RNA isolated from PBMCs was used to make the TCR library. For TCR beta, libraries came from iRepertoire HTBI primers and Arm-PCR of CDR3 regions. TCRdb re-derived calls from the multiplex PCR reads in MiXCR, one entry per CDR3 protein. The sample includes about 560,000 distinct CDR3 sequences, around 16% of them seen just once. Findings of the study overall: The sample size was small, and this may have reduced accuracy. Samples came from peripheral blood alone, without thyroid tissue.

These data were also filed under a second study, of T cells in Graves' hyperthyroidism and ophthalmopathy.

V is TRBV6-1 and J is TRBJ2-5; D might be TRBD1 (5 bases). The source material was peripheral blood mononuclear cells (PBMCs), sampled at new diagnosis, from a patient treated with antithyroid drugs. The TCR was taken from a man in his late teens or twenties with Graves disease. The CDR3 loop is CASSENHRYQETQYF. The CDR3 DNA is TGTGCCAGCAGTGAAAACCACAGGTACCAAGAGACCCAGTACTTC.